This TCR beta chain was documented in a study of T-cell memory formation after mild COVID-19. V dropped 5 bases and J dropped 2; count of bases not matched to a gene: 13. The CDR3 is 17 residues long. The study's findings and limits: Clones that shrank (day 15 to 85) were balanced CD4/CD8, whereas later expanders leaned CD4+. Pre-infection memory contained some responding clones, which suggested that cross-reactive memory had joined. Whether day 37 second-wave clones are SARS-CoV-2-specific was not confirmed.

About this clonotype: Its specificity is not known.

UMIs and sample barcodes were carried by the TCR alpha and TCR beta cDNA libraries that 5'RACE produced using constant-segment primers. TCRdb independently ran MiXCR on the 5' RACE reads; one entry per CDR3 protein. This table has roughly 240,000 distinct CDR3 sequences, around 15% appearing once. Sequenced sample: PBMCs or a T cell subset sorted from them (not recorded which). The rearrangement uses TRBV12-3 or TRBV12-4 and TRBJ2-3; 7 positions match TRBD2. The source of this sequence is a man younger than 35 who had mild COVID-19 (a few samples of this study predate the infection). Cell type and time point are not known. The CDR3 sequence: CASSPTLGGGDTDTQYF. Here the CDR3 DNA reads TGTGCCAGCAGTCCTACCCTGGGGGGGGGGGACACAGATACGCAGTATTTT.